This T cell receptor (beta chain) emerged from a study of shared clonotypes between healthy human individuals. The naive CD8 population came from CD45RO-negative cells selected for CCR7, without terminally differentiated effector memory CD45RA+ cells. Germline V gives CDR1 KGHSH, CDR2 LQKENI. V lost 5 bases and J lost 5; bases outside the gene matches: 15. The CDR3 runs 17 residues. Sequenced by immunoSEQ multiplex PCR; TCRdb stores in-frame clones only, minus some. The sample has roughly 770,000 clones; 90% to 97% are singletons. Material for sequencing was naive CD8+ T cells sorted from blood. The clonotype originates from a man aged 25-40 years in good health. V is TRBV18 and J is TRBJ2-1; 7 bases are shared with TRBD1. The CDR3 is CASSARGIGLEDNEQFF. In DNA form, the CDR3 reads TGTGCCAGCTCAGCCAGGGGGATAGGCCTCGAGGACAATGAGCAGTTCTTC.